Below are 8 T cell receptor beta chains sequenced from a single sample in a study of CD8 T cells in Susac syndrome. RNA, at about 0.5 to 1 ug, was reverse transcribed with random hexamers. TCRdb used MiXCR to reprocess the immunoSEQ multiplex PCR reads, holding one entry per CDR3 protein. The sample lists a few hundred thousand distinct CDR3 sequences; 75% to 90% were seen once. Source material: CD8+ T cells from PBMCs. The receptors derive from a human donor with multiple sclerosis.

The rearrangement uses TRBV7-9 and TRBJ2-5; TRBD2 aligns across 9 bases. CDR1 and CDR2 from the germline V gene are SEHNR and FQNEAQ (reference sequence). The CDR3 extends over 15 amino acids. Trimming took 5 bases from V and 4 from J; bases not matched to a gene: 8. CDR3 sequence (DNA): TGTGCCAGCAGCGCAGCGGGGGGAAGGCGAGAGACCCAGTACTTC. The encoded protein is CASSAAGGRRETQYF.

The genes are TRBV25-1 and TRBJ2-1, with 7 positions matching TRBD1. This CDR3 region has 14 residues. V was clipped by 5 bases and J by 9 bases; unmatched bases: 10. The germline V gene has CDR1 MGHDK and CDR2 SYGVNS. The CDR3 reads CASSSLTGVTEQFF. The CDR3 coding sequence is TGTGCCAGCAGTAGCCTCACAGGGGTTACTGAGCAGTTCTTC.

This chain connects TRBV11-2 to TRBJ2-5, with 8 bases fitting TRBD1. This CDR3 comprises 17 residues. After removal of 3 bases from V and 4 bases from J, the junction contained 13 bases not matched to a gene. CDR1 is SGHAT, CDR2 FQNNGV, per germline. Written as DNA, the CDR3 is TGTGCCAGCAGCTTTAATCCGGGACAGGAGGGGTCAGAGACCCAGTACTTC. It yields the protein CASSFNPGQEGSETQYF.

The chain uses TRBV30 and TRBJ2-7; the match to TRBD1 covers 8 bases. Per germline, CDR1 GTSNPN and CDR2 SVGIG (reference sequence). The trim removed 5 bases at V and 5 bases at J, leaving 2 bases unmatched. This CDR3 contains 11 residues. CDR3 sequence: CAWDRGNEQYF. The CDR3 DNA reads TGTGCCTGGGACAGGGGAAACGAGCAGTACTTC.

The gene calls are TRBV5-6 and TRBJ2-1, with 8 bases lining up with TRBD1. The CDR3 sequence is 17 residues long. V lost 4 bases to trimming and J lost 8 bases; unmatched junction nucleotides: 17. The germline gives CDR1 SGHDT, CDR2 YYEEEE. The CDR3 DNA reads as TGTGCCAGCAGCCCTTGGAGTGCCGGACAGGGAATCCATGAGCAGTTCTTC. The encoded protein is CASSPWSAGQGIHEQFF. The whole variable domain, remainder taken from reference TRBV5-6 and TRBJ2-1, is DAGVTQSPTHLIKTRGQQVTLRCSPKSGHDTVSWYQQALGQGPQFIFQYYEEEERQRGNFPDRFSGHQFPNYSSELNVNALLLGDSALYLCASSPWSAGQGIHEQFFGPGTRLTVL.

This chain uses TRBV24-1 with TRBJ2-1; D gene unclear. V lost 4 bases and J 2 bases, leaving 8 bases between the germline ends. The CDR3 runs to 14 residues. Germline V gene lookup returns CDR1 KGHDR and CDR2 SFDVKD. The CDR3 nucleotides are TGTGCCACCAGTGAAACTGGAACCTACAATGAGCAGTTCTTC. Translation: CATSETGTYNEQFF.

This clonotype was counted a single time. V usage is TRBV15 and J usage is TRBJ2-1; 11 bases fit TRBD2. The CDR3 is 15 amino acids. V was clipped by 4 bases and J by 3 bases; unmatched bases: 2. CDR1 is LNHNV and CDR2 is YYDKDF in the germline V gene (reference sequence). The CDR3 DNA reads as TGTGCCACCAGCACGACTAGCGGGAACTACAATGAGCAGTTCTTC. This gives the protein CATSTTSGNYNEQFF.

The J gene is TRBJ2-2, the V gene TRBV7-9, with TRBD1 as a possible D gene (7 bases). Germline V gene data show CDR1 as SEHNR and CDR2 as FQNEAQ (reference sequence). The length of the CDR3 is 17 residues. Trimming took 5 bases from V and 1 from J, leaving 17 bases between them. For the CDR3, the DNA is TGTGCCAGCAGCGCCACAGGGGACTTTGGGAACACCGGGGAGCTGTTTTTT. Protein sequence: CASSATGDFGNTGELFF.